The 19 T cell receptor beta chains reported below all come from one sample, sequenced in a study of vaccination and CD4 T cells after COVID-19 (dated by TCRdb to between 2021 and 2022). Per the publication, the time point label means: late sampling 161 to 241 days after vaccination in a few convalescent patients. Reading the label with the study, this specimen's treatment or condition is: roughly ten-day PBMC culture with coronavirus spike peptide pools or control peptides (ViraFEST assay). Library method: PCR. Sequencing used an Illumina iSeq 100. DNA from cultured CD4+ T cells was subjected to TCR sequencing with the Oncomine TCR Beta short-read assay at the Johns Hopkins FTIC core. In-frame beta chains were kept once TCRdb had trimmed the public reads at Q25 with fastp and called clones with MiXCR. For every CDR3 protein sequence, its rows merge into one entry that carries the most common genes and DNA. Within this sample are about 15,000 distinct CDR3 sequences, with approximately 50% of them counted one time only. Over 20% of the sample rests with the top ten.

Their antigen targets remain unknown. The sequencing used CD4+ T cells from blood, cultured in vitro, collected about 7 months after SARS-CoV-2 vaccination. The receptors come from a human donor who had recovered from COVID-19.

This rearrangement joins TRBV7-2 to TRBJ1-5; D ambiguous. The CDR3 sequence is 13 residues long. The V gene's germline CDR1 is SGHTA and CDR2 FQGNSA. Trimming took 1 base from V and 9 from J, leaving 10 bases between them. The CDR3, as DNA: TGTGCCAGCAGCTTAGACTACAGCCCGCCCCAGCATTTT. Translation: CASSLDYSPPQHF.

This clonotype was seen a few times. V and J are TRBV20-1 and TRBJ2-7; 7 bases align to TRBD1. Germline lookup yields CDR1 DFQATT and CDR2 SNEGSKA (reference sequence). The junction had 7 bases not matched to a gene; V was cut back by 0 bases and J by 5 bases. The CDR3 extends over 14 amino acids. CDR3 region: CSARDRRGPDEQYF. In nucleotides, the CDR3 is TGCAGTGCTAGAGATCGAAGGGGGCCCGACGAGCAGTACTTC.

This clonotype has a handful of counts. The CDR3 nucleotides read TGTGCCAGCAGCTTAGTGGGCGGGAGTGTCCCAGAGACCCAGTACTTC. Its protein product is CASSLVGGSVPETQYF. The gene calls are TRBV7-2 and TRBJ2-5; the match to TRBD2 covers 7 bases. Trimming cost V 1 base and J 4 bases; bases outside gene matches: 9. The CDR3 spans 16 residues. Looked up from germline, CDR1 is SGHTA and CDR2 is FQGNSA.

This clonotype was detected a few times. The rearrangement links TRBV7-3 to TRBJ2-1, with 13 bases identical to TRBD2. J lost 9 bases, V lost 8 bases, and 7 bases had no gene match. CDR3 length equals 14 residues. CDR1 is SGHTA and CDR2 is FQGTGA in the germline V gene. The CDR3 region has the DNA TGTGCCAGCGGAACTAGCGGGAGGGCCACTGAGCAGTTCTTC. It specifies CASGTSGRATEQFF.

The chain is built from TRBV10-3 and TRBJ2-7; TRBD1 agrees at 12 bases. This CDR3 comprises 17 residues. The junction had 10 bases not matched to a gene; V was cut back by 2 bases and J by 5 bases. Germline CDR1 is ENHRY and CDR2 is SYGVKD. The CDR3 nucleotides are TGTGCCATCAGTGAGGCCCCGGGACAGGGGGCGCTTAACGAGCAGTACTTC. This gives the protein CAISEAPGQGALNEQYF.

The chain couples TRBV2 to TRBJ1-6, with 7 bases aligning to TRBD1. Germline V CDR1 and CDR2: SNHLY, FYNNEI. The CDR3 has 14 amino acids. The V and J ends lost 11 bases and 6 bases, in that order; junction bases with no gene match: 10. DNA of the CDR3: TGTGCCCTTATGAAGGGACAGCCTAATTCACCCCTCCACTTT. Translating gives CALMKGQPNSPLHF.

The chain uses TRBV15 and TRBJ1-2, with TRBD1 matching 10 bases. J gave up 4 bases and V 1 base, and 15 bases lay outside the gene matches. The CDR3 sequence is 19 residues long. Germline CDR1 reads LNHNV; CDR2 reads YYDKDF (reference sequence). The CDR3 nucleotides are TGTGCCACCAGCAGAGGGGGCTGGGGACGGACAGGGGGGCCCTATGGCTACACCTTC. Residues: CATSRGGWGRTGGPYGYTF.

The chain employs TRBV7-2 and TRBJ1-2; D is possibly TRBD1 (6 bases). The germline gives CDR1 SGHTA, CDR2 FQGNSA. Trimming removed 6 bases from V and 9 bases from J, with 20 bases in between. The CDR3 has 14 amino acids. CDR3 DNA: TGTGCCAGCAGGACCTACGGGGCAGGGGAGAGCTACACCTTC. This translates into CASRTYGAGESYTF.

Only a few counts were recorded for this clonotype. CDR3 DNA sequence: TGCAGTGCGCGGACAGGGGCCGAAAACACTGAAGCTTTCTTT. Its translation: CSARTGAENTEAFF. The chain joins TRBV20-1 to TRBJ1-1, with 9 bases matching TRBD1. The CDR3 loop spans 14 amino acids. Trimming at V came to 6 bases and at J to 2 bases, leaving 7 bases not matched to a gene. Germline V gene data show CDR1 as DFQATT and CDR2 as SNEGSKA (reference sequence).

The J gene is TRBJ1-5, the V gene TRBV7-3, with a tentative D call TRBD1 (5 bases). Germline CDR1 and CDR2: SGHTA and FQGTGA. There are 15 residues in the CDR3. Between the trimmed V and J ends, which lost 0 bases and 5 bases, there was a span of 11 bases. The CDR3 coding sequence is TGTGCCAGCAGCTTAACACTTTCGGGGCATCAGCCCCAGCATTTT. This codes for CASSLTLSGHQPQHF.

In its sample, this clonotype was seen once. The chain couples TRBV6-1 to TRBJ2-2; the match to TRBD1 covers 7 bases. This CDR3 region has 14 residues. J lost 5 bases, V lost 5 bases, and 5 bases had no gene match. The germline V gene has CDR1 MNHNS and CDR2 SASEGT. The CDR3, as DNA: TGTGCCAGCAGTCCGGGACAGAAGACCGGGGAGCTGTTTTTT. Translated, it gives CASSPGQKTGELFF.

In its sample, this clonotype was seen a few times. V gene TRBV20-1 combines with J gene TRBJ2-5, with D hard to call. This CDR3 spans 14 amino acids. Germline V gene lookup returns CDR1 DFQATT and CDR2 SNEGSKA (reference sequence). V was clipped by 3 bases and J by 5 bases, with 16 bases between them. The DNA for the CDR3 is TGCAGTGCTAGGGCGGCCTTAGGAATTGAGACCCAGTACTTC. Residues: CSARAALGIETQYF.

By share, this clonotype ranks as large (0.1 to 1%). This rearrangement joins TRBV7-2 to TRBJ1-2; TRBD1 matches 8 bases. Germline CDR1 reads SGHTA; CDR2 reads FQGNSA. The V and J ends lost 1 base and 4 bases, in that order; junction bases with no gene match: 5. This CDR3 spans 15 amino acids. CDR3 amino acids: CASSLEQGESYGYTF. CDR3 in DNA: TGTGCCAGCAGCTTAGAACAGGGGGAGAGCTATGGCTACACCTTC.

The chain is built from TRBV11-3 and TRBJ2-5; D is unresolved. The V gene's germline CDR1 is SGHNT and CDR2 YENEEA. Trimming left V 1 base short and J 4 bases short, with 7 bases between. This CDR3 has 13 amino acids. The CDR3 DNA reads as TGTGCCAGCAGCTTAGGGTGGGGAGAGACCCAGTACTTC. Translated, it gives CASSLGWGETQYF.

This chain joins TRBV6-1 and TRBJ2-3; 8 bases map to TRBD2. Germline V lookup: CDR1 MNHNS, CDR2 SASEGT. This CDR3 contains 14 residues. V lost 6 bases and J lost 4; bases outside the gene matches: 6. CDR3: CASRGLDVPDTQYF. The DNA for the CDR3 is TGTGCCAGCAGGGGACTAGATGTTCCAGATACGCAGTATTTT.

CDR3 residues: CASSTRTSGRPYEQYF. The CDR3 nucleotides are TGTGCCAGCAGTACCAGGACTAGCGGGAGACCCTACGAGCAGTACTTC. The chain recombines TRBV27 with TRBJ2-7; TRBD2 matches at 13 bases. V trimming: 5 bases; J trimming: 2 bases; junction bases outside the gene matches: 6. In germline, CDR1 is MNHEY, CDR2 SMNVEV (reference sequence). This CDR3 comprises 16 residues.

The chain uses TRBV10-3 and TRBJ1-6; D is possibly TRBD1 (5 bases). With 4 bases removed from V and 0 bases from J, the gap between germline ends came to 13 bases. Germline lookup yields CDR1 ENHRY and CDR2 SYGVKD. The CDR3 is 17 residues long. The CDR3 DNA reads as TGTGCCATCAGTGCCCGACAGACGGGCTCCTATAATTCACCCCTCCACTTT. Its protein product is CAISARQTGSYNSPLHF.

CDR3 nucleotides: TGTGCCAGCAGCCACAAACCAGAGAACACTGAAGCTTTCTTT. This codes for CASSHKPENTEAFF. The chain carries TRBV4-2 and TRBJ1-1; D ambiguous. CDR1 and CDR2 (germline): LGHNA, YNFKEQ. The CDR3 sequence is 14 residues long. Trimming took off 3 bases at V and 1 base at J, with 9 bases between the two ends.

The chain is built from TRBV2 and TRBJ2-3; D is possibly TRBD2 (5 bases). The CDR3 extends over 13 amino acids. Trimming took 4 bases from V and 4 from J, leaving 9 bases between them. CDR1 and CDR2 from the germline V gene are SNHLY and FYNNEI. CDR3 nucleotide sequence: TGTGCCAGCAGTGCTATGGGAGCAGATACGCAGTATTTT. Its translation: CASSAMGADTQYF.